This T cell receptor (beta chain) was sequenced for a study of blood T cell repertoires in COVID-19. TCRdb's copy holds only in-frame clones and misses some; the assay was immunoSEQ multiplex PCR. The sample holds under 450,000 clones, around 91% seen once. A note on this clone: This sample includes further DNA sequences coding for the same CDR3.

Germline V gene sequence: CDR1 GTSNPN, CDR2 SVGIG (reference sequence). V was shortened by 2 bases and J by 0 bases, with 7 bases between the two germline ends. The CDR3 spans 13 residues. The rearrangement joins TRBV30 to TRBJ1-1; perhaps TRBD1 as D (6 bases). The TCR sequence derives from a woman aged 35 to 49 with COVID-19, enrolled during active disease. Sample: peripheral blood. CDR3 DNA: TGTGCCTGGAGTACAGGGATGAACACTGAAGCTTTCTTT. It translates to CAWSTGMNTEAFF.